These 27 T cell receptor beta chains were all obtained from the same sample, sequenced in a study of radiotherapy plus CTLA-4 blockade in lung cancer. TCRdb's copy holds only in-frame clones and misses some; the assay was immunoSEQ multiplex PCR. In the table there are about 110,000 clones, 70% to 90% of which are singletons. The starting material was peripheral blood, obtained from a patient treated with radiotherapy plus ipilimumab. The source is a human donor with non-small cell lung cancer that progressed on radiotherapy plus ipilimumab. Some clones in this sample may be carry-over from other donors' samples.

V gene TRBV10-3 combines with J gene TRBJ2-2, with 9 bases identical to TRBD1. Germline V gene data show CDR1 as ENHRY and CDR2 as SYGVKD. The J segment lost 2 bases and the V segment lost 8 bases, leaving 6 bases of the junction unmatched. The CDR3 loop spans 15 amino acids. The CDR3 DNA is TGTGCCATCTCTGACAGGGGGGTAAACACCGGGGAGCTGTTTTTT. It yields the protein CAISDRGVNTGELFF.

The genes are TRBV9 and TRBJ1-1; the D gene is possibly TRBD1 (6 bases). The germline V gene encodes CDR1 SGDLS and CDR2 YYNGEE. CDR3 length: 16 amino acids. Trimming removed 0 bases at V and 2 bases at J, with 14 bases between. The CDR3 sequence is CASSVEKHRENTEAFF. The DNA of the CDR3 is TGTGCCAGCAGCGTAGAAAAGCACAGGGAAAACACTGAAGCTTTCTTT.

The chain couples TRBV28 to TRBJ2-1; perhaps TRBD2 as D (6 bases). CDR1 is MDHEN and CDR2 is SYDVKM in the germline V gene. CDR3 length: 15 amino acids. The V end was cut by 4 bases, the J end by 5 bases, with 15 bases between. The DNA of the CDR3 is TGTGCCAGCAGTTCCGGGGGAGAACAAGACAATGAGCAGTTCTTC. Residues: CASSSGGEQDNEQFF.

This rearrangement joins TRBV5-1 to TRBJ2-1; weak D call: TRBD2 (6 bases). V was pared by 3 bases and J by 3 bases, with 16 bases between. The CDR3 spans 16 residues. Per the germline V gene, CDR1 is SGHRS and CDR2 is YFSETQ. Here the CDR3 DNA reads TGCGCCAGCAGCTCGGAAGGCGCGGGGCTCTACAATGAGCAGTTCTTC. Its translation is CASSSEGAGLYNEQFF.

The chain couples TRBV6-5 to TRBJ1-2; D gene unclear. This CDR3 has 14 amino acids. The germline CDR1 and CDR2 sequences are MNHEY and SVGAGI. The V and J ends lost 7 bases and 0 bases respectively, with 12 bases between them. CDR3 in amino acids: CASTRTLANYGYTF. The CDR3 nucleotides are TGTGCCAGCACCAGGACCCTAGCTAACTATGGCTACACCTTC.

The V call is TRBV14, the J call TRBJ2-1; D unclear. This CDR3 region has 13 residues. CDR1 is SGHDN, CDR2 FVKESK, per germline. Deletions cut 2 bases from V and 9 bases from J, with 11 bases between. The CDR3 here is CASSQSTWGEQFF. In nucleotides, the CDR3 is TGTGCCAGCAGCCAATCCACCTGGGGTGAGCAGTTCTTC.

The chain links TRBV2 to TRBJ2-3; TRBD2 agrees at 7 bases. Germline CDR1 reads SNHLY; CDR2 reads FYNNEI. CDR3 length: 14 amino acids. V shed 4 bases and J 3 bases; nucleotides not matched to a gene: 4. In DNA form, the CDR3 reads TGTGCCAGCAGTGCCCAGCGGGGTACAGATACGCAGTATTTT. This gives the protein CASSAQRGTDTQYF.

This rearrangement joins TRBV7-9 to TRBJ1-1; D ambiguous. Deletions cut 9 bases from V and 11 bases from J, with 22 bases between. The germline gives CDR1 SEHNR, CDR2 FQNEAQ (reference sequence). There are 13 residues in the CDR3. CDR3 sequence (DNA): TGTGCCAGACCCCGTAGCATTAATGGGTATGCTTTCTTT. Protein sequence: CARPRSINGYAFF.

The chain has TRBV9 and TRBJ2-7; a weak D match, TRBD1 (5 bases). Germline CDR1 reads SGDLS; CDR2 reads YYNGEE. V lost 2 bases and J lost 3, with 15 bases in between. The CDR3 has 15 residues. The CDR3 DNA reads TGTGCCAGCAGCGTTAGAACAGGAACTCTCTACGAGCAGTACTTC. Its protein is CASSVRTGTLYEQYF.

CDR3 bases: TGTGCCAGCAGCTTTGATGTTGGAGAGACCCAGTACTTC. Translated: CASSFDVGETQYF. The genes are TRBV7-9 and TRBJ2-5; D remains ambiguous. Per germline, CDR1 SEHNR and CDR2 FQNEAQ (reference sequence). The CDR3 runs to 13 residues. Trimming removed 3 bases from V and 4 bases from J, with 9 bases in between. The full variable domain, in which reference TRBV7-9 and TRBJ2-5 provide the parts outside the CDR3, is DTGVSQNPRHKITKRGQNVTFRCDPISEHNRLYWYRQTLGQGPEFLTYFQNEAQLEKSRLLSDRFSAERPKGSFSTLEIQRTEQGDSAMYLCASSFDVGETQYFGPGTRLLVL.

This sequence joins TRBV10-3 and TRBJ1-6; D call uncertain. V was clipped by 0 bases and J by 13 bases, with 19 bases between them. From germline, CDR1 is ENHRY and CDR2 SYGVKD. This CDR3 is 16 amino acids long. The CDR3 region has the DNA TGTGCCATCAGTGAGTCTTCACGGCGGGATAGATATCCCCTCCACTTT. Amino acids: CAISESSRRDRYPLHF.

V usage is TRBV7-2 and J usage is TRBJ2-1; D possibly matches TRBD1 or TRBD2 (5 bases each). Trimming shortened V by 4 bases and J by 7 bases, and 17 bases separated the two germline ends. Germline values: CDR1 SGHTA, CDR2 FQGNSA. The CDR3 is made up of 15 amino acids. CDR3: CASSSPGRIGNEQFF. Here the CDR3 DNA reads TGTGCCAGCAGCTCTCCGGGACGGATTGGGAATGAGCAGTTCTTC.

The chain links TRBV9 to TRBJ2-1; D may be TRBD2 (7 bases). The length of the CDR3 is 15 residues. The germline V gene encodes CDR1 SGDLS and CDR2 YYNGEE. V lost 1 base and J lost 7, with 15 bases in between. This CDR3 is CASSVRGGFGNEQFF. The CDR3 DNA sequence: TGTGCCAGCAGCGTACGCGGGGGCTTTGGGAATGAGCAGTTCTTC.

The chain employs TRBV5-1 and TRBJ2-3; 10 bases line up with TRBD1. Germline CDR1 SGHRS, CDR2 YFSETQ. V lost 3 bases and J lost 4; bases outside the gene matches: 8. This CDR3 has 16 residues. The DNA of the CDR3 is TGCGCCAGCAGCTCAGGGGACAGGGGACTCTCAGATACGCAGTATTTT. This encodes CASSSGDRGLSDTQYF.

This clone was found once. The CDR3 region has the DNA TGTGCCTGGAGACGCGGGATCTCCTACGAGCAGTACTTC. Encoded protein: CAWRRGISYEQYF. This chain uses TRBV30 with TRBJ2-7; D perhaps matches TRBD2 (6 bases). Looked up from germline, CDR1 is GTSNPN and CDR2 is SVGIG (reference sequence). The CDR3 extends over 13 amino acids. Trimming pared 3 bases from V and 0 bases from J, leaving 9 bases between.

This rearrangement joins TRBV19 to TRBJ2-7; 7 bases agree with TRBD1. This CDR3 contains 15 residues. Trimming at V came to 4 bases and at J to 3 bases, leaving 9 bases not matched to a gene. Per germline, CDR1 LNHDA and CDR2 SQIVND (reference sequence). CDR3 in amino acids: CASSRAGTEIYEQYF. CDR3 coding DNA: TGTGCCAGTAGTAGGGCCGGGACAGAGATCTACGAGCAGTACTTC.

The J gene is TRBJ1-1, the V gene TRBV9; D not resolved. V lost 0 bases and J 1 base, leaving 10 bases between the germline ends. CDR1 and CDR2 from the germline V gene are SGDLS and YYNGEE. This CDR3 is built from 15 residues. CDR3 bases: TGTGCCAGCAGCGTAGTCGGGATGGAGAACACTGAAGCTTTCTTT. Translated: CASSVVGMENTEAFF.

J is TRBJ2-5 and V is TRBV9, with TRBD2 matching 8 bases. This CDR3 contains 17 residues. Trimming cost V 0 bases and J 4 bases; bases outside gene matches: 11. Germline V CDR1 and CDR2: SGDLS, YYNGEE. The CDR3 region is CASSVAGAGGRGETQYF. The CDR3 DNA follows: TGTGCCAGCAGCGTAGCAGGCGCGGGGGGCCGGGGAGAGACCCAGTACTTC.

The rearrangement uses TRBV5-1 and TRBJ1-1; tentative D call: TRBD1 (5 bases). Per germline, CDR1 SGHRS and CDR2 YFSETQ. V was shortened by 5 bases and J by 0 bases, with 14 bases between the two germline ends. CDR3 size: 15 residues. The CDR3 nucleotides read TGCGCCAGCAGTTCACCGGGACTACTGAACACTGAAGCTTTCTTT. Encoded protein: CASSSPGLLNTEAFF.

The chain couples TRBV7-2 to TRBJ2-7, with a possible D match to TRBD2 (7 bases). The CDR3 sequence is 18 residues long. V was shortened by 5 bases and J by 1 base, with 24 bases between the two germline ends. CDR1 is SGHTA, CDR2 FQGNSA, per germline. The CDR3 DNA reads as TGTGCCAGCAGCCTCGTGGGGGGGCAGGGATGGGTTTCCTACGAGCAGTACTTC. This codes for CASSLVGGQGWVSYEQYF. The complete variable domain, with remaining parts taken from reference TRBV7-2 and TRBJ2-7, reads GAGVSQSPSNKVTEKGKDVELRCDPISGHTALYWYRQSLGQGLEFLIYFQGNSAPDKSGLPSDRFSAERTGGSVSTLTIQRTQQEDSAVYLCASSLVGGQGWVSYEQYFGPGTRLTVT.

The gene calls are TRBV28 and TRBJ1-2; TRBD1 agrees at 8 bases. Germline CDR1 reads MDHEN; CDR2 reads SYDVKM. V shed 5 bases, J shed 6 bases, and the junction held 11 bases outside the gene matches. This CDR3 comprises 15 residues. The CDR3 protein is CASSLMTGTGDGYTF. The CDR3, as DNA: TGTGCCAGCAGTCTTATGACTGGGACAGGCGATGGCTACACCTTC.

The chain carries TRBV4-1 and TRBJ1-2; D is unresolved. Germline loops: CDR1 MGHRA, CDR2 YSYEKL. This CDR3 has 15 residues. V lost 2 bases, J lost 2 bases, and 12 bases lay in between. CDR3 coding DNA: TGCGCCAGCAGCCAACCACGCGCCCGAAACTATGGCTACACCTTC. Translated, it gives CASSQPRARNYGYTF.

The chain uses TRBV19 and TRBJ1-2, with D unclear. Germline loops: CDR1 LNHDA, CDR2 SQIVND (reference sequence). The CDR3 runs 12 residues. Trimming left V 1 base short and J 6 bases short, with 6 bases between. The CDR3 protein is CASSIGPDGYTF. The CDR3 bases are TGTGCCAGTAGTATAGGCCCTGATGGCTACACCTTC.

The CDR3 coding sequence is TGCGCCAGCAGCCAAAGGCTTACGTCTAATCAGCCCCAGCATTTT. Amino acid sequence: CASSQRLTSNQPQHF. The chain is built from TRBV4-3 and TRBJ1-5, with unresolved D. The germline V and J ends were trimmed by 2 bases and 4 bases, with 12 bases remaining between them. CDR1 and CDR2 (germline): LGHNA, YSLEER. This CDR3 has 15 residues.

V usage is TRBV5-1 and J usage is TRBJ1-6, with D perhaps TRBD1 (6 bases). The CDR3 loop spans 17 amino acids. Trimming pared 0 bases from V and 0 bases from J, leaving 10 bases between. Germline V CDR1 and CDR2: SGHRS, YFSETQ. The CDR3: CASSLEQGSSYNSPLHF. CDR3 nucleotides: TGCGCCAGCAGCTTGGAACAGGGAAGCTCCTATAATTCACCCCTCCACTTT.

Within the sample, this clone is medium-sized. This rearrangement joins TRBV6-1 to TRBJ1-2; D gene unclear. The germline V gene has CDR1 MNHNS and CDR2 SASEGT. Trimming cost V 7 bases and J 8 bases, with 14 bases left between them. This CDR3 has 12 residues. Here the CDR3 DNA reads TGTGCCAGCACTTCCTTCGGGTACGGCTACACCTTC. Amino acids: CASTSFGYGYTF.

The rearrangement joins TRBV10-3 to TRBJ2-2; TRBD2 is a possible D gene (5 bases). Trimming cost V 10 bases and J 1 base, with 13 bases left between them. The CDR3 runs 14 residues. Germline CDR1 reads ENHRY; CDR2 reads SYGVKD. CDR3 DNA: TGTGCCACCGGACGGGAAATGAACACCGGGGAGCTGTTTTTT. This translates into CATGREMNTGELFF.